The next 14 T cell receptor beta chains were all read from a single sample in a study of cytomegalovirus exposure and HLA in healthy donors. Primers: 60 Vbeta forward and 13 Jbeta reverse. Sequencing was performed with immunoSEQ multiplex PCR; in TCRdb, only in-frame clones are kept and a portion is missing. The data show 85,000 to 130,000 clones, over 75% seen once. Specimen: PBMCs. These receptor sequences come from a woman aged 18 to 35 in good health and CMV-seropositive.

The CDR3 spells CASRIMTESSYEQYF. The CDR3 region has the DNA TGTGCCAGCAGAATTATGACAGAGAGCTCCTACGAGCAGTACTTC. The rearrangement links TRBV6-5 to TRBJ2-7, with D perhaps TRBD1 (5 bases). The CDR3 runs to 15 residues. Germline values: CDR1 MNHEY, CDR2 SVGAGI. The V and J ends lost 6 bases and 0 bases respectively, with 15 bases between them.

This sequence joins TRBV5-1 and TRBJ2-7; D is uncertain. From germline, CDR1 is SGHRS and CDR2 YFSETQ. The CDR3 is made up of 14 amino acids. V lost 0 bases to trimming and J lost 2 bases, with 9 bases between them. CDR3 DNA: TGCGCCAGCAGCTTGGGTAGCCAAACCTACGAGCAGTACTTC. It is translated as CASSLGSQTYEQYF.

The chain combines TRBV6-6 with TRBJ1-5; the match to TRBD1 covers 11 bases. Per germline, CDR1 MNHNY and CDR2 SVGAGI (reference sequence). After removal of 2 bases from V and 5 bases from J, the junction contained 5 bases not matched to a gene. This CDR3 contains 16 residues. The CDR3 sequence: CASSYPGQGVDQPQHF. CDR3 sequence (DNA): TGTGCCAGCAGTTACCCGGGACAGGGGGTTGATCAGCCCCAGCATTTT.

The chain couples TRBV28 to TRBJ1-5; TRBD1 matches at 9 bases. From germline, CDR1 is MDHEN and CDR2 SYDVKM. The CDR3 is 16 amino acids. After removal of 5 bases from V and 7 bases from J, the junction contained 12 bases not matched to a gene. The DNA for the CDR3 is TGTGCCAGCAGTGTACTTCAAACAGGGGGCGCACAGCCCCAGCATTTT. Translating gives CASSVLQTGGAQPQHF.

The V and J genes are TRBV7-2 and TRBJ2-7; perhaps TRBD2 as D (6 bases). V dropped 1 base and J dropped 1 base, with 14 bases sitting between them. Germline-derived CDR1 and CDR2 are SGHTA and FQGNSA. The CDR3 contains 16 residues. CDR3 protein: CASSLVAGTNSYEQYF. Written as DNA, the CDR3 is TGTGCCAGCAGCTTAGTTGCGGGAACCAATTCCTACGAGCAGTACTTC.

Comment on this clone: The identical CDR3 is also encoded by other nucleotide sequences in the sample. The chain has TRBV7-8 and TRBJ2-3; 10 bases line up with TRBD2. J was trimmed by 0 bases and V by 4 bases; bases with no gene match: 4. This CDR3 has 16 amino acids. Germline CDR1 is SGHVS and CDR2 is FQNEAQ. The CDR3 loop is CASSSRTSGSTDTQYF. The CDR3 DNA reads as TGTGCCAGCAGCTCAAGGACTAGCGGTAGCACAGATACGCAGTATTTT.

The rearrangement links TRBV6-5 to TRBJ2-7; 8 positions agree with TRBD1. The CDR3 consists of 14 residues. Germline V gives CDR1 MNHEY, CDR2 SVGAGI. The J segment lost 4 bases and the V segment lost 4 bases, leaving 6 bases of the junction unmatched. The CDR3 loop is CASSSPGQVYEQYF. CDR3 nucleotides: TGTGCCAGCAGTTCCCCGGGACAGGTATACGAGCAGTACTTC.

The chain recombines TRBV21-1 with TRBJ1-2; the table's D call, TRBD1, was not checked against the DNA. TRBV21-1 represents a pseudogene. The CDR3 has 14 amino acids. CDR3 DNA sequence: TGTGCCAGCACCAAGGAGGGACAGGGGATAGGCTACACCTTC. Translating it yields CASTKEGQGIGYTF.

The chain couples TRBV30 to TRBJ1-4, with 12 nucleotides matching TRBD1. Germline V gene lookup returns CDR1 GTSNPN and CDR2 SVGIG (reference sequence). This CDR3 is 16 amino acids long. The J segment lost 6 bases and the V segment lost 2 bases, leaving 7 bases of the junction unmatched. The CDR3 reads CAWSYGDRGHYEKLFF. The CDR3 region has the DNA TGTGCCTGGAGTTATGGGGACAGGGGGCATTATGAAAAACTGTTTTTT.

This clone is a singleton in its sample. This sequence joins TRBV7-2 and TRBJ2-1, with D tentatively TRBD2 (5 bases). CDR1 is SGHTA, CDR2 FQGNSA, per germline. CDR3 size: 15 residues. The V and J ends lost 1 base and 0 bases respectively, with 7 bases between them. The CDR3 region has the DNA TGTGCCAGCAGCTTAGGGAGGATCTCCTACAATGAGCAGTTCTTC. Its protein is CASSLGRISYNEQFF.

The J gene is TRBJ1-5, the V gene TRBV27; maybe TRBD1 (6 bases). The CDR3 is 14 amino acids. Trimming took off 6 bases at V and 6 bases at J, with 15 bases between the two ends. Germline lookup yields CDR1 MNHEY and CDR2 SMNVEV (reference sequence). In DNA, the CDR3 is TGTGCCAGCAGACCACAGGGTGGAAGTCAGCCCCAGCATTTT. It specifies CASRPQGGSQPQHF.

The chain couples TRBV2 to TRBJ1-2, with 7 positions matching TRBD1. V dropped 7 bases and J dropped 7; count of bases not matched to a gene: 9. From germline, CDR1 is SNHLY and CDR2 FYNNEI. This CDR3 has 13 residues. The CDR3 sequence: CASIEGAGSGYTF. In nucleotides, the CDR3 is TGTGCCAGCATCGAGGGGGCAGGCTCTGGCTACACCTTC.

As for this clone: Since the CDR3 does not end with the conserved phenylalanine or tryptophan, this likely comes from a read error. The V call is TRBV7-6, the J call TRBJ1-1, with D possibly matching TRBD1 (6 bases). The CDR3 runs to 12 residues. In germline, CDR1 is SGHVS, CDR2 FNYEAQ. The V and J ends lost 2 bases and 11 bases respectively, with 12 bases between them. The CDR3 DNA follows: TGTGCCAGCAGCTTAACAGGGATGGAGGCTTTCGTT. Protein: CASSLTGMEAFV.

This chain uses TRBV20-1 with TRBJ2-5, with D uncertain. The CDR3 spans 11 residues. Per the germline V gene, CDR1 is DFQATT and CDR2 is SNEGSKA (reference sequence). Trimming removed 6 bases at V and 6 bases at J, with 11 bases between. The CDR3 loop reads CSAQRLQTQYF. CDR3 DNA: TGCAGTGCCCAGAGGCTGCAGACCCAGTACTTC.